This T cell receptor (beta chain) was retrieved from a study of cytomegalovirus exposure and HLA in healthy donors. On the study more broadly: Unique TCR beta sequences numbering fewer than 130 million came from around 180 million T cells in an earlier analysis. Overall study findings and caveats: Near-uniform donor sequencing depth was presumed by presence/absence analyses. HLA-A and HLA-B allele assignments for most subjects were reportedly predicted accurately using TCR beta sequences.

Per the germline V gene, CDR1 is SGDLS and CDR2 is YYNGEE. V lost 0 bases and J lost 5, with 8 bases in between. The CDR3 consists of 13 residues. Primers for the PCR totalled 60 Vbeta and 13 Jbeta. The protocol was immunoSEQ multiplex PCR, while the TCRdb copy is restricted to in-frame clones and leaves out a portion. The sample yields around 150,000 clones, 72% seen once. Nominal health characterized the donors when sampled, though unrecorded immune exposures were likely. Note on this clone: Antigen unknown.

Sequenced: PBMCs. The receptor's source is a man aged 35-49 years in good health and CMV-seronegative. V usage is TRBV9 and J usage is TRBJ2-5; D is perhaps TRBD2 (6 bases). The CDR3 loop is CASSVAGRETQYF. The CDR3 DNA reads TGTGCCAGCAGCGTAGCAGGGAGGGAGACCCAGTACTTC.